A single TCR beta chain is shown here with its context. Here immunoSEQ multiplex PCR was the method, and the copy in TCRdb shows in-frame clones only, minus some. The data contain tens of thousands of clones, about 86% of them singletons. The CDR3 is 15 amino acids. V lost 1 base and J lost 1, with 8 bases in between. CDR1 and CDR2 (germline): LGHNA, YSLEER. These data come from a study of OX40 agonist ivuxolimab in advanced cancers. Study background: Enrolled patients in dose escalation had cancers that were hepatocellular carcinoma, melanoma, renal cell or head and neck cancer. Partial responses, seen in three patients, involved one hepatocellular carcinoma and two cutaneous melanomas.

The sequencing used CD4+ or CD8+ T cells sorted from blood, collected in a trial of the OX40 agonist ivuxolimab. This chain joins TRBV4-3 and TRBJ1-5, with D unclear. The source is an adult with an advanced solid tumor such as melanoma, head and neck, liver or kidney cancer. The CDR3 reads CASSQVFGSNQPQHF. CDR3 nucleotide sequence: TGCGCCAGCAGCCAAGTTTTCGGAAGCAATCAGCCCCAGCATTTT.